This TCR beta chain was retrieved from a study of a mutant IDH1 vaccine in newly diagnosed glioma. Study information: The sex distribution of treated patients was around 60% male and approximately 40% female, with a mean age of 40.4 years. Earlier care involved radiotherapy, temozolomide, or both, and the majority received both. Findings and caveats of the study: It seemed that pseudoprogression was not linked to changes in the top peripheral T cell clonotypes. Patients showed vaccine-induced immune responses at a rate of about 93%.

Profiling relied on immunoSEQ multiplex PCR, and the TCRdb table lists in-frame clones only, not all of them. The data contain 25,000 to 35,000 clones, roughly 80% of them singletons. A remark on this clone: The antigen is unknown.

Trimming took 4 bases from V and 6 from J, leaving 7 bases between them. The germline CDR1 and CDR2 sequences are SGHTA and FQGNSA. The CDR3 runs to 13 residues. Noted time point: baseline, week 1 (first vaccination visit). Indicated treatment: pre-vaccination baseline after standard-of-care therapy. Here the sequenced sample was PBMCs, taken from a glioma patient treated with radiotherapy, temozolomide or both. The rearrangement joins TRBV7-2 to TRBJ1-6; maybe TRBD1 (5 bases). This TCR was sampled from a man younger than 40 with glioma. CDR3 protein: CASSWTSNSPLHF. The CDR3 nucleotides are TGTGCCAGCAGCTGGACAAGTAATTCACCCCTCCACTTT.